The following is a T cell receptor (beta chain) sequence with its context. As yet, its antigen is unknown. The data were obtained in a study of beta chain features in type 1 diabetes. Study in general: Patients did not differ from healthy donors in age, gender or cell yield. Sorted cells, approximately 110,000,000 in number, were examined across all samples.

The study, taken as a whole, reports: TCRB CDR3s from Type 1 diabetes patients were moderately but significantly shorter in all four CD4+ subsets.

Expressed TCRB transcripts were sequenced, since all the RNA that had been isolated was reverse transcribed. This table comes from immunoSEQ multiplex PCR, and its TCRdb copy is limited to in-frame clones, with some not included. Of a few hundred thousand clones listed, 8% to 10% are singletons. Each donor gave one heparinised blood draw averaging approximately 100 mL. This CDR3 is built from 13 residues. Germline trimming cut 8 bases from V and 3 bases from J; bases unmatched to any gene: 5. Looked up from germline, CDR1 is MDHEN and CDR2 is SYDVKM. Sequenced input: central memory CD4+ T cells from blood. The V gene is TRBV28, the J gene TRBJ2-7, with 9 bases that match TRBD1. This sequence originates from a man under 40 with type 1 diabetes. The CDR3 sequence is CASLQGASYEQYF. Written as DNA, the CDR3 is TGTGCCAGCTTACAGGGGGCGAGCTACGAGCAGTACTTC.